This TCR beta chain was recovered during a study of OX40 agonist ivuxolimab in advanced cancers. About the study: Dose-escalation subjects each had hepatocellular carcinoma, melanoma, renal cell or head and neck cancer.

Of note for this clone: No antigen is known for it.

Generated by immunoSEQ multiplex PCR, the TCRdb table keeps only in-frame clones and is missing some. The data show about 82,000 clones, more than 70% seen once. Germline V gene sequence: CDR1 SGHRS, CDR2 YFSETQ. V shed 0 bases and J shed 14 bases, with 18 bases lying between them. The CDR3 contains 15 residues. Notes on the study in general: The study observed clonal expansion of CD4+ and CD8+ blood T cells by week 6 at 0.1 to 3.0 mg/kg.

Sequencing used CD4+ or CD8+ T cells sorted from blood, obtained in a trial of the OX40 agonist ivuxolimab. The chain combines TRBV5-1 with TRBJ1-6; D not certain. This TCR derives from an adult with an advanced solid tumor such as melanoma, head and neck, liver or kidney cancer. CDR3 nucleotides: TGCGCCAGCAGCTTGGCCGAAGGGAGCCCCGTGGCCCTCCACTTT. Translating it yields CASSLAEGSPVALHF.